This T cell receptor (beta chain) was captured in a study of identical twins. Study-wide findings and caveats: The conclusions drew on cross-sectional statistical analysis instead of tracking the same donors.

Concerning this clonotype itself: Its antigen is as yet unknown.

cDNA carried unique molecular identifiers, and a universal primer site was added by template switching. MiXCR, run by TCRdb on the 5' RACE reads, gives a single entry per CDR3 protein. The sample lists fewer than 650,000 distinct CDR3 sequences, just under 10% occurring once. Donors uniformly comprised healthy Caucasians. Germline V gene data show CDR1 as SGHTA and CDR2 as FQGNSA. Trimming took 5 bases from V and 3 from J; bases not matched to a gene: 5. The CDR3 has 14 residues. These data also formed part of another study, on yellow fever vaccine responses in identical twins.

The receptor was isolated from a woman between 18 and 29 years old in good health. Material for sequencing was PBMCs. The genes are TRBV7-2 and TRBJ2-7; TRBD1 matches at 9 bases. CDR3 DNA sequence: TGTGCCAGCAGCAAGAGACAGGGGGGCTACGAGCAGTACTTC. Its protein product is CASSKRQGGYEQYF.